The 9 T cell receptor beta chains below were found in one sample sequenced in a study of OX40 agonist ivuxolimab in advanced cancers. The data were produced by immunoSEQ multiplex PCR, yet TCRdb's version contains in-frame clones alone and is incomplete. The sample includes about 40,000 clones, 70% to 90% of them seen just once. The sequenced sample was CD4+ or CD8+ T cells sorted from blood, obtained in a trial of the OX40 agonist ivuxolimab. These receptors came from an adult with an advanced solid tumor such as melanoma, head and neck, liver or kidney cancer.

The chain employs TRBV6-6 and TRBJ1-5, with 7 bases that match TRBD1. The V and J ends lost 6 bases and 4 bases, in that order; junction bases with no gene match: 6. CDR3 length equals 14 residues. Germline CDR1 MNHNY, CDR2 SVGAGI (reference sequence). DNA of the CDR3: TGTGCCAGCAGAGGCGGGACAGAAAATCAGCCCCAGCATTTT. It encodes CASRGGTENQPQHF.

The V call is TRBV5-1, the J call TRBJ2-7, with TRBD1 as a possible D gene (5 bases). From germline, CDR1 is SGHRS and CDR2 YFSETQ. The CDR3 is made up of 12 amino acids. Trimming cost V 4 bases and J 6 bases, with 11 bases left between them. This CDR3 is CASSQVGAEQYF. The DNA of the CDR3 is TGCGCCAGCAGCCAGGTAGGGGCCGAGCAGTACTTC. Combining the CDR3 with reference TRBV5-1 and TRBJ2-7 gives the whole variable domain KAGVTQTPRYLIKTRGQQVTLSCSPISGHRSVSWYQQTPGQGLQFLFEYFSETQRNKGNFPGRFSGRQFSNSRSEMNVSTLELGDSALYLCASSQVGAEQYFGPGTRLTVT.

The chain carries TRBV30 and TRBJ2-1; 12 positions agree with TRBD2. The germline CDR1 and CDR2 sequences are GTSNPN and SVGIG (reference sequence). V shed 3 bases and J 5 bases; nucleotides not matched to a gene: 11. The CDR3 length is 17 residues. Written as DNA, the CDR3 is TGTGCCTGGAGCAGAGCCCGGACTAGCGGGACCCACAATGAGCAGTTCTTC. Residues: CAWSRARTSGTHNEQFF.

This CDR3 is CATSRDREDGYTF. Here the CDR3 DNA reads TGTGCCACCAGCAGGGACAGGGAGGATGGCTACACCTTC. This chain connects TRBV15 to TRBJ1-2, with TRBD1 identical over 8 bases. The CDR3 contains 13 residues. Germline V lookup: CDR1 LNHNV, CDR2 YYDKDF (reference sequence). Trimming at V came to 3 bases and at J to 6 bases, leaving 3 bases not matched to a gene.

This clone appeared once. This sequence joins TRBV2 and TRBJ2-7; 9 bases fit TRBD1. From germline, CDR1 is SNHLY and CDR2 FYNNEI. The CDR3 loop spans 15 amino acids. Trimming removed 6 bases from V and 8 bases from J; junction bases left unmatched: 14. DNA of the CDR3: TGTGCCAGCAGGCCCTCCGGGACAGGGTCTAGCAAGCAGTACTTC. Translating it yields CASRPSGTGSSKQYF.

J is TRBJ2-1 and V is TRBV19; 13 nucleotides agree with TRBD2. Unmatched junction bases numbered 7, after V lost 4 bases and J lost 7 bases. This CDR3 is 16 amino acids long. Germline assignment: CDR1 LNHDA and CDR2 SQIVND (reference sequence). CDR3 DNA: TGTGCCAGTAGTAAAACCGGGACTAGCGGGAATAATGAGCAGTTCTTC. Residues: CASSKTGTSGNNEQFF.

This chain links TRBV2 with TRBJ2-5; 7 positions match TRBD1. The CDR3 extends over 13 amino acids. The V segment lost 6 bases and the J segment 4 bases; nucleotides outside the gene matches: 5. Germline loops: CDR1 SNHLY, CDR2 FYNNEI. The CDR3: CASRYRGPETQYF. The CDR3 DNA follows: TGTGCCAGCAGATACAGGGGACCAGAGACCCAGTACTTC.

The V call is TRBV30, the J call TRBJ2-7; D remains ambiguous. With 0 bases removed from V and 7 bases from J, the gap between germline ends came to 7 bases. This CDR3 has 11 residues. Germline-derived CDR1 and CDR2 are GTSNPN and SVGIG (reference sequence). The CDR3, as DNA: TGTGCCTGGAGTGTATCGAGAGAGCAGTACTTC. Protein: CAWSVSREQYF.

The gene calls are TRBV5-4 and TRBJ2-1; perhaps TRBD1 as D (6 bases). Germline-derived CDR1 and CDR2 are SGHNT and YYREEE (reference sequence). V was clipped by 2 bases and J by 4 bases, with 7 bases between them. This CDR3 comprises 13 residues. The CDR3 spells CASSFGQYNEQFF. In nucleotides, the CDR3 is TGTGCCAGCAGCTTCGGACAGTACAATGAGCAGTTCTTC.